One sample yielded the 8 T cell receptor beta chains listed below, sequenced in a study of blood T cell dynamics during melanoma immunotherapy. Time point given: pre-treatment baseline. TCRdb's copy holds only in-frame clones and misses some; the assay was immunoSEQ multiplex PCR. The sample has 22 clones. The material was cell-free DNA from blood, obtained from a patient treated with checkpoint blockade. The receptors originated from a human donor with melanoma.

The chain combines TRBV11-2 with TRBJ1-2; D may be TRBD1 (6 bases). This CDR3 is 15 amino acids long. Germline V gene sequence: CDR1 SGHAT, CDR2 FQNNGV. Trimming left V 3 bases short and J 6 bases short, with 17 bases between. Here the CDR3 DNA reads TGTGCCAGCAGCTTTTGGGGACACCCGAGCGATGGCTACACCTTC. It yields the protein CASSFWGHPSDGYTF.

The CDR3 is CASSLSRGLSGNTIYF. The DNA of the CDR3 is TGTGCCAGCAGCTTAAGTCGGGGGCTCTCTGGAAACACCATATATTTT. This sequence joins TRBV7-2 and TRBJ1-3; D is possibly TRBD1 (6 bases). The germline V gene encodes CDR1 SGHTA and CDR2 FQGNSA. V lost 2 bases, J lost 0 bases, and 11 bases lay in between. The CDR3 consists of 16 residues.

The J gene is TRBJ2-5, the V gene TRBV5-4; 9 nucleotides line up with TRBD2. V lost 4 bases and J lost 7; bases outside the gene matches: 11. CDR1 is SGHNT and CDR2 is YYREEE in the germline V gene (reference sequence). This CDR3 region has 15 residues. CDR3 residues: CASSGGGDDRGTQYF. The CDR3 DNA sequence: TGTGCCAGCAGCGGCGGGGGGGATGACCGCGGGACCCAGTACTTC.

V is TRBV21-1 and J is TRBJ2-7. TRBV21-1 is recorded as a pseudogene. The CDR3 loop spans 16 amino acids. The CDR3 loop is CASSKKRGSSLYEQYF. The CDR3 DNA reads as TGTGCCAGCAGCAAAAAGAGGGGTAGTTCCCTTTACGAGCAGTACTTC.

This clone came up once. The V call is TRBV7-1, the J call TRBJ2-6; D perhaps matches TRBD1 (5 bases). TRBV7-1 is designated an ORF whose function remains uncertain. CDR3 length: 18 amino acids. V was shortened by 5 bases and J by 5 bases, with 22 bases between the two germline ends. The CDR3 spells CASSNERRGQSRANVLTF. The CDR3 DNA reads TGTGCCAGCAGCAATGAACGACGAGGACAAAGTCGGGCCAACGTCCTGACTTTC.

The CDR3 DNA reads as TGCGCCAGCAGCCCAAGGACAGGGAACACCGGGGAGCTGTTTTTT. Protein sequence: CASSPRTGNTGELFF. The J gene is TRBJ2-2, the V gene TRBV5-1; 7 bases map to TRBD1. The CDR3 runs 15 residues. V trimming: 4 bases; J trimming: 1 base; junction bases outside the gene matches: 4. Germline V gene data show CDR1 as SGHRS and CDR2 as YFSETQ. The full variable domain, completed using reference TRBV5-1 and TRBJ2-2, is KAGVTQTPRYLIKTRGQQVTLSCSPISGHRSVSWYQQTPGQGLQFLFEYFSETQRNKGNFPGRFSGRQFSNSRSEMNVSTLELGDSALYLCASSPRTGNTGELFFGEGSRLTVL.

Here the CDR3 reads CASSIGGASEKLFF. As DNA, the CDR3 is TGTGCCAGTAGTATAGGGGGAGCCTCCGAAAAACTGTTTTTT. This chain uses TRBV19 with TRBJ1-4; D gene uncertain. Germline-derived CDR1 and CDR2 are LNHDA and SQIVND (reference sequence). CDR3 length equals 14 residues. Trimming removed 1 base from V and 8 bases from J, with 11 bases in between.

The rearrangement uses TRBV7-6 and TRBJ2-7; the D is unclear. Germline-derived CDR1 and CDR2 are SGHVS and FNYEAQ. Trimming left V 3 bases short and J 6 bases short, with 18 bases between. The CDR3 has 15 residues. CDR3 nucleotides: TGTGCCAGCAGCTTGATCAGCTCGATCTCTGGCGAGCAGTACTTC. Protein sequence: CASSLISSISGEQYF.